The 5 T cell receptor beta chains reported below all come from one sample, sequenced in a study of T-cell memory formation after mild COVID-19. TCRdb re-analysed the 5' RACE reads in MiXCR, keeping a single row per CDR3 protein. The table includes some 300,000 distinct CDR3 sequences, around 20% detected once. The sequencing input was PBMCs or a T cell subset sorted from them (not recorded which). These receptors came from a man aged 18 to 30 who had mild COVID-19 (a few samples of this study predate the infection). Cell type and time point are not known.

This clonotype came up a few times. The rearrangement links TRBV18 to TRBJ1-3; no clear D gene. V gave up 5 bases and J gave up 9 bases, with 20 bases separating them. The CDR3 loop spans 15 amino acids. CDR1 is KGHSH and CDR2 is LQKENI in the germline V gene. The CDR3 DNA follows: TGTGCCAGCTCATCAGTGACCTCGCCGCGGGGCACCATATATTTT. Translating it yields CASSSVTSPRGTIYF. The full variable domain, completed using reference TRBV18 and TRBJ1-3, is NAGVMQNPRHLVRRRGQEARLRCSPMKGHSHVYWYRQLPEEGLKFMVYLQKENIIDESGMPKERFSAEFPKEGPSILRIQQVVRGDSAAYFCASSSVTSPRGTIYFGEGSWLTVV.

This clonotype was observed a handful of times. The V gene is TRBV7-9, the J gene TRBJ1-5, with no clear D. CDR3 length: 15 residues. Trimming pared 4 bases from V and 2 bases from J, leaving 12 bases between. Germline V gene lookup returns CDR1 SEHNR and CDR2 FQNEAQ (reference sequence). CDR3 amino acids: CASSSETVRNQPQHF. CDR3 nucleotides: TGTGCCAGCAGCTCTGAGACGGTACGCAATCAGCCCCAGCATTTT.

V is TRBV6-1 and J is TRBJ2-7; D not certain. The CDR3 has 13 residues. V gave up 5 bases and J gave up 6 bases, with 14 bases separating them. The V gene's germline CDR1 is MNHNS and CDR2 SASEGT. CDR3 DNA: TGTGCCAGCAGTACTGGACCGCCGGGCGAGCAGTACGTC. This codes for CASSTGPPGEQYV.

This clonotype was detected a few times. The CDR3 loop reads CASTPSGVTDTQYF. In DNA form, the CDR3 reads TGCGCCAGCACGCCTAGCGGGGTCACAGATACGCAGTATTTT. The V gene is TRBV5-1, the J gene TRBJ2-3; 9 bases align to TRBD2. In germline, CDR1 is SGHRS, CDR2 YFSETQ. The CDR3 sequence is 14 residues long. The ends lost 6 bases at V and 2 bases at J; junction bases unmatched: 4.

This chain connects TRBV5-1 to TRBJ2-7, with D perhaps being TRBD1 or TRBD2 (6 bases each). The CDR3 runs 15 residues. Between the trimmed V and J ends, which lost 2 bases and 0 bases, there was a span of 12 bases. Germline-derived CDR1 and CDR2 are SGHRS and YFSETQ. CDR3 coding DNA: TGCGCCAGCAGCTTCGGGGGCGGTTCCTCCTACGAGCAGTACGTC. Encoded protein: CASSFGGGSSYEQYV.